The rows below give T cell receptor beta chains drawn from one sample of a study of molecular identifiers for immune sequencing clone quantification. In TCRdb, the PCR reads were re-called with MiXCR into one record per CDR3 protein. The sample holds around 82,000 distinct CDR3 sequences; under 20% are singletons and the top ten take 0.7% to 0.95%. The specimen was naive CD8+ T cells from blood, with Jurkat cell RNA spiked in. These receptors all come from a human donor in good health. Some libraries in this study had Jurkat cell RNA spiked in. CDR3s include the opening cysteine and the closing phenylalanine or tryptophan. The order of the fields is V gene, CDR3 length, clone size, J gene, D gene, CDR3 protein, CDR3 DNA. The D gene is left open where the match is weak. Some rows mark clone size as missing; the rest say once, few, many or name a class of expanded clone.

TRBV19	15	.	TRBJ1-1	.	CTSIPTGHMNTEAFF	TGTACCAGTATCCCGACAGGTCATATGAACACTGAAGCTTTCTTT
TRBV7-6	16	.	TRBJ2-5	TRBD2	CASSGGLAGVSETQYF	TGTGCCAGCAGCGGGGGACTAGCGGGAGTGTCAGAGACCCAGTACTTC
TRBV20-1	14	.	TRBJ2-1	TRBD2	CSATTSDLYNEQFF	TGCAGTGCAACCACTAGCGACCTCTACAATGAGCAGTTCTTC
TRBV25-1	12	many	TRBJ1-1	.	CASSDEGTEAFF	TGTGCCAGCAGTGATGAGGGGACTGAAGCTTTCTTT
TRBV6-7	16	many	TRBJ2-3	TRBD2	CASSYSASGGTDTQYF	TGTGCCAGCAGTTACTCCGCTAGCGGGGGCACAGATACGCAGTATTTT
TRBV19	15	many	TRBJ1-5	.	CASSVLGDTNQPQHF	TGTGCCAGTAGTGTTTTAGGAGATACCAATCAGCCCCAGCATTTT
TRBV28	17	many	TRBJ2-3	TRBD2	CASITGGIPTPPDTQYF	TGTGCCAGCATCACGGGGGGGATACCGACCCCACCAGATACGCAGTATTTT
TRBV13	15	.	TRBJ1-2	TRBD1	CASSTRSQGAGGYTF	TGTGCCAGCAGCACCAGATCACAGGGGGCGGGAGGCTACACCTTC
TRBV30	13	many	TRBJ1-1	.	CAWGRTANTEAFF	TGTGCCTGGGGTCGGACAGCGAACACTGAAGCTTTCTTT
TRBV16	15	many	TRBJ1-1	.	CASSQTGEAHTEAFF	TGTGCCAGCAGCCAAACGGGGGAAGCGCACACTGAAGCTTTCTTT
TRBV10-3	20	many	TRBJ2-3	TRBD2	CAISESAVGLAGTSTDTQYF	TGTGCCATCAGTGAGTCTGCAGTAGGTCTAGCGGGGACTAGCACAGATACGCAGTATTTT
TRBV4-1	14	many	TRBJ2-7	.	CASSQLSGAYEQYF	TGCGCCAGCAGCCAACTCAGTGGGGCCTACGAGCAGTACTTC
TRBV29-1	15	.	TRBJ2-2	.	CSVEDSSGYTGELFF	TGCAGCGTTGAAGATTCGTCGGGGTATACCGGGGAGCTGTTTTTT
TRBV6-5	15	many	TRBJ2-5	.	CASSLPPGGQETQYF	TGTGCCAGCAGTCTACCGCCAGGAGGCCAAGAGACCCAGTACTTC
TRBV7-7	11	many	TRBJ2-2	.	CASRSTGELFF	TGTGCTAGCAGATCCACCGGGGAGCTGTTTTTT
TRBV7-6	15	many	TRBJ1-3	.	CASSMDRSSGNTIYF	TGTGCCAGCAGCATGGACCGGTCCTCTGGAAACACCATATATTTT
TRBV5-1	14	.	TRBJ2-7	TRBD2	CASSAASGSYEQYF	TGCGCCAGCAGTGCGGCTAGCGGGTCCTACGAGCAGTACTTC
TRBV10-2	15	many	TRBJ2-5	.	CASSEKDRIQETQYF	TGCGCCAGCAGTGAGAAGGACAGAATACAAGAGACCCAGTACTTC
TRBV11-2	14	many	TRBJ2-2	.	CASSLVTLGGELFF	TGTGCCAGCAGCTTAGTCACGTTGGGCGGGGAGCTGTTTTTT
TRBV5-6	16	.	TRBJ2-5	TRBD2	CASSSGLAGVTETQYF	TGTGCCAGCAGTTCGGGACTAGCGGGAGTCACTGAGACCCAGTACTTC
TRBV28	12	many	TRBJ1-4	TRBD1	CASSMIRDSVFF	TGTGCCAGCAGCATGATCCGGGACAGTGTGTTTTTT
TRBV13	13	.	TRBJ2-7	TRBD2	CASSPGLASEQYF	TGTGCCAGCAGCCCGGGACTAGCGAGCGAGCAGTACTTC